The T cell receptor beta chain described here comes from a study of shared clonotypes between healthy human individuals. This CDR3 comprises 16 residues. The ends lost 1 base at V and 1 base at J; junction bases unmatched: 3. Germline CDR1 and CDR2: SGHTA and FQGNSA. Turning to this clone: The same CDR3 can be traced to other DNA sequences in this sample.

Here immunoSEQ multiplex PCR was the method, and the copy in TCRdb shows in-frame clones only, minus some. Among more than 2 million clones, 85% to 95% were seen once, and the ten largest hold about 0.13%. The rearrangement links TRBV7-2 to TRBJ2-2; TRBD2 aligns across 7 bases. This TCR derives from a man aged 18 to 35 in good health. The sequencing input was naive CD4+ T cells sorted from blood. Subset meaning: CD45RA+ positively selected. DNA for the CDR3: TGTGCCAGCAGCTTAGTTGGGACTAAGAACACCGGGGAGCTGTTTTTT. Translation gives CASSLVGTKNTGELFF.